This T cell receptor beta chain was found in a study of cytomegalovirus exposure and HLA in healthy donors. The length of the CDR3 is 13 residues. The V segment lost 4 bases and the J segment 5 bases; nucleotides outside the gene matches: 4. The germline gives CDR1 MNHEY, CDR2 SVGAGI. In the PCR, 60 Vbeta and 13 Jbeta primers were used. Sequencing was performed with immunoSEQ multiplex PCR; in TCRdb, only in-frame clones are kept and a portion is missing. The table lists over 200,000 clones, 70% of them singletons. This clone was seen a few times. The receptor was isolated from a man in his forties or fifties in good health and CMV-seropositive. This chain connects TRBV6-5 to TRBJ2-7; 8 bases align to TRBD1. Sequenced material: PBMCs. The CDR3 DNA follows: TGTGCCAGCAGTTGGACAGGGTTCGACGAGCAGTACTTC. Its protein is CASSWTGFDEQYF.